The 29 T cell receptor beta chains presented below share a single source sample, sequenced in a study of neurological immune-mediated disorders. TCRdb passed the 5' RACE reads through MiXCR, listing each CDR3 protein once. Of fewer than 85,000 distinct CDR3 sequences listed, under 5.5% are singletons. Sequences were obtained from PBMCs. The receptors here all came from a woman in her seventies with multiple sclerosis.

This clonotype was seen at least ten times. This rearrangement joins TRBV5-1 to TRBJ1-1, with TRBD1 matching 8 bases. This CDR3 has 16 residues. The V gene end was trimmed by 0 bases and the J gene end by 0 bases; junction bases not matched to a gene: 4. Germline V CDR1 and CDR2: SGHRS, YFSETQ. The CDR3 DNA sequence: TGCGCCAGCAGCTTGGAAGGACAGGGATTGAACACTGAAGCTTTCTTT. It specifies CASSLEGQGLNTEAFF.

This clonotype occurred many times. The chain employs TRBV20-1 and TRBJ2-5, with 15 bases fitting TRBD2. The junction had 3 bases not matched to a gene; V was cut back by 1 base and J by 0 bases. The CDR3 loop spans 17 amino acids. Looked up from germline, CDR1 is DFQATT and CDR2 is SNEGSKA (reference sequence). CDR3 DNA: TGCAGTGCTAGAGGCGGACTAGCGGGAGGGTACCAAGAGACCCAGTACTTC. Amino acids: CSARGGLAGGYQETQYF.

This clonotype showed up just a few times. Being one base from a much bigger clone, this may be a read error. The V call is TRBV10-3, the J call TRBJ2-7, with D perhaps matching TRBD1 (6 bases). Germline loops: CDR1 ENHRY, CDR2 SYGVKD. The CDR3 loop spans 13 amino acids. The CDR3 is CVISPGTYYEQYF. As DNA, the CDR3 is TGTGTCATCAGTCCCGGGACATATTACGAGCAGTACTTC.

Ten or more counts support this clonotype. V is TRBV6-2 or TRBV6-3 and J is TRBJ2-1; 7 bases agree with TRBD1. With 6 bases clipped from V and 1 base from J, the junction kept 6 bases outside the gene matches. Germline-derived CDR1 and CDR2 are MNHEY and SVGEGT. The CDR3 length is 15 residues. CDR3 sequence reads: CASRNRDSSYNEQFF. CDR3 sequence (DNA): TGTGCCAGCAGAAACCGGGACAGTTCCTACAATGAGCAGTTCTTC.

This chain links TRBV20-1 with TRBJ2-3; 10 bases match TRBD2. From germline, CDR1 is DFQATT and CDR2 SNEGSKA (reference sequence). With 6 bases clipped from V and 5 bases from J, the junction kept 8 bases outside the gene matches. The CDR3 contains 14 residues. This CDR3 reads CSAIPGLARDTQYF. CDR3 DNA sequence: TGCAGTGCCATCCCGGGACTAGCGAGAGATACGCAGTATTTT.

This clonotype was seen many times. The rearrangement links TRBV4-1 to TRBJ2-7; 10 nucleotides match TRBD1. V shed 2 bases, J shed 5 bases, and the junction held 6 bases outside the gene matches. The CDR3 has 15 amino acids. Germline loops: CDR1 MGHRA, CDR2 YSYEKL. CDR3 nucleotide sequence: TGCGCCAGCAGCCAAAGACAGGGGGCAGTAAACGAGCAGTACTTC. Residues: CASSQRQGAVNEQYF.

In this sample, this clonotype turned up many times. The chain employs TRBV29-1 and TRBJ1-2; D not certain. The V end was cut by 6 bases, the J end by 1 base, with 12 bases between. The CDR3 extends over 13 amino acids. CDR1 SQVTM and CDR2 ANQGSEA come from the germline V gene. CDR3: CSVDMSINYGYTF. Written as DNA, the CDR3 is TGCAGCGTAGACATGAGCATTAACTATGGCTACACCTTC.

This clonotype was counted many times. The chain combines TRBV3-1 with TRBJ2-7, with 8 nucleotides matching TRBD2. This CDR3 region has 15 residues. The V gene's germline CDR1 is LGHDT and CDR2 YNNKEL (reference sequence). With V trimmed by 4 bases and J by 1 base, 6 bases remained unmatched. The CDR3 bases are TGTGCCAGCAGCCCCGAGCTAGCGGGTTCCTACGAGCAGTACTTC. Protein product: CASSPELAGSYEQYF.

A few counts support this clonotype. This rearrangement joins TRBV12-3 or TRBV12-4 to TRBJ2-7, with 7 bases matching TRBD1. The CDR3 length is 13 residues. V lost 7 bases, J lost 3 bases, and 6 bases stayed unmatched. In DNA form, the CDR3 reads TGTGCCAGCAACTACGACAGGGACTACGAGCAGTACTTC. It translates to CASNYDRDYEQYF.

In its sample, this clonotype was seen many times. The chain couples TRBV29-1 to TRBJ1-2; D is unresolved. Germline lookup yields CDR1 SQVTM and CDR2 ANQGSEA. V gave up 1 base and J gave up 6 bases, with 12 bases separating them. The CDR3 spans 13 residues. The CDR3 protein is CSVEVAGWDGYTF. CDR3 sequence (DNA): TGCAGCGTTGAAGTAGCGGGGTGGGATGGCTACACCTTC.

As concerns this clonotype: Being one base from a much bigger clone, this may be a read error. The V call is TRBV20-1, the J call TRBJ2-7; TRBD1 might be the D (5 bases). V lost 0 bases to trimming and J lost 3 bases, with 12 bases between them. The CDR3 has 14 amino acids. CDR1 is DFQATT, CDR2 SNEGSKA, per germline (reference sequence). The CDR3 nucleotides read TGCAGTGCTAGAGATTACGGGCAGGGCTACGAGCAGTACGTC. Translated, it gives CSARDYGQGYEQYV.

This sequence joins TRBV25-1 and TRBJ2-2; no clear D. Germline values: CDR1 MGHDK, CDR2 SYGVNS. This CDR3 has 14 residues. Deletions cut 6 bases from V and 5 bases from J, with 13 bases between. The CDR3 sequence: CASRGFLETGELFF. The CDR3 nucleotides read TGTGCCAGCAGAGGGTTTCTCGAAACCGGGGAGCTGTTTTTT.

This clonotype came up a few times. V gene TRBV3-1 combines with J gene TRBJ1-5; D remains unclear. V was shortened by 3 bases and J by 2 bases, with 11 bases between the two germline ends. In germline, CDR1 is LGHDT, CDR2 YNNKEL (reference sequence). There are 15 residues in the CDR3. CDR3 coding DNA: TGTGCCAGCAGCCACGGCGCCTCGGGCAATCAGCCCCAGCATTTT. Translated: CASSHGASGNQPQHF.

This clonotype showed up many times. The gene calls are TRBV12-3 or TRBV12-4 and TRBJ1-2, with D tentatively TRBD1 (6 bases). Trimming pared 3 bases from V and 8 bases from J, leaving 16 bases between. The CDR3 totals 14 residues. In DNA, the CDR3 is TGTGCCAGCAGTTTGGGGGGCGCGAAGAGCGGCTACACCTTC. Its protein is CASSLGGAKSGYTF.

This clonotype was seen at least ten times. CDR3 residues: CASSSLAGGNIQYF. DNA for the CDR3: TGTGCCAGCAGCTCCCTAGCGGGAGGTAACATTCAGTACTTC. The chain links TRBV7-2 to TRBJ2-4; 11 nucleotides agree with TRBD2. CDR3 length: 14 amino acids. V lost 4 bases, J lost 7 bases, and 3 bases stayed unmatched. The germline V gene has CDR1 SGHTA and CDR2 FQGNSA.

This clonotype was picked up many times. The V gene is TRBV3-1, the J gene TRBJ1-2; possible D gene TRBD1, 5 bases. Trimming removed 4 bases from V and 5 bases from J, with 11 bases in between. This CDR3 contains 13 residues. The germline V gene encodes CDR1 LGHDT and CDR2 YNNKEL (reference sequence). CDR3 sequence: CASSLRGGYGYTF. The DNA of the CDR3 is TGTGCCAGCAGCCTAAGGGGTGGTTATGGCTACACCTTC. Filled out from reference TRBV3-1 and TRBJ1-2, the complete variable domain reads DTAVSQTPKYLVTQMGNDKSIKCEQNLGHDTMYWYKQDSKKFLKIMFSYNNKELIINETVPNRFSPKSPDKAHLNLHINSLELGDSAVYFCASSLRGGYGYTFGSGTRLTVV.

The sample holds many counts of this clonotype. J is TRBJ2-2 and V is TRBV9; D remains ambiguous. Looked up from germline, CDR1 is SGDLS and CDR2 is YYNGEE. The CDR3 covers 14 residues. Trimming removed 4 bases at V and 4 bases at J, with 11 bases between. This chain's CDR3 is CASSPFGPTGELFF. The CDR3, as DNA: TGTGCCAGCAGCCCATTCGGTCCCACCGGGGAGCTGTTTTTT. Full variable domain (missing parts from reference TRBV9 and TRBJ2-2): DSGVTQTPKHLITATGQRVTLRCSPRSGDLSVYWYQQSLDQGLQFLIQYYNGEERAKGNILERFSAQQFPDLHSELNLSSLELGDSALYFCASSPFGPTGELFFGEGSRLTVL.

The CDR3 nucleotides are TGCGCCAGCAGTGAGGGGTCCCCGAACAATGAGCAGTTCTTC. It is translated as CASSEGSPNNEQFF. The V and J genes are TRBV10-1 and TRBJ2-1; D is ambiguous. The V and J ends lost 2 bases and 5 bases respectively, with 10 bases between them. This CDR3 spans 14 amino acids. Germline V gene data show CDR1 as WNHNN and CDR2 as SYGVQD (reference sequence).

The sample holds many counts of this clonotype. The chain couples TRBV5-1 to TRBJ1-1, with D uncertain. CDR1 and CDR2 (germline): SGHRS, YFSETQ. The CDR3 is 15 residues long. V lost 0 bases and J 4 bases, leaving 13 bases between the germline ends. This CDR3 reads CASSLAPTRITEAFF. CDR3 DNA: TGCGCCAGCAGCTTGGCCCCAACGCGAATCACTGAAGCTTTCTTT. Full variable domain (rest looked up from reference TRBV5-1 and TRBJ1-1): KAGVTQTPRYLIKTRGQQVTLSCSPISGHRSVSWYQQTPGQGLQFLFEYFSETQRNKGNFPGRFSGRQFSNSRSEMNVSTLELGDSALYLCASSLAPTRITEAFFGQGTRLTVV.

In its sample, this clonotype was seen many times. Since a much larger clone is just one base distant, this may be a read error. V gene TRBV7-2 combines with J gene TRBJ2-1, with D tentatively TRBD2 (5 bases). Germline V gene lookup returns CDR1 SGHTA and CDR2 FQGNSA. The CDR3 sequence is 12 residues long. V gave up 5 bases and J gave up 9 bases, with 11 bases separating them. The CDR3 region has the DNA TGTGCCAGCAGCACGCGCGCGGGTGAGCAGTTCTTC. Translated, it gives CASSTRAGEQFF.

This clonotype was seen only a few times. Since the CDR3 does not end with the conserved phenylalanine or tryptophan, this likely comes from a read error. The chain combines TRBV29-1 with TRBJ2-7, with 7 bases matching TRBD1. The CDR3 covers 14 residues. The V gene's germline CDR1 is SQVTM and CDR2 ANQGSEA. Trimming took 7 bases from V and 6 from J; bases not matched to a gene: 15. CDR3 DNA: TGCAGCGCCGCAGGGGGTACTATATTCAGCGAGCAGTACTAC. Its protein product is CSAAGGTIFSEQYY.

This clonotype was seen repeatedly, ten times or more. This chain links TRBV10-3 with TRBJ2-7, with 7 positions matching TRBD1. From germline, CDR1 is ENHRY and CDR2 SYGVKD. With V trimmed by 11 bases and J by 0 bases, 7 bases remained unmatched. CDR3 length equals 13 residues. The DNA for the CDR3 is TGTGCCTCCGAGGGACAGCTCTCCTACGAGCAGTACTTC. Its protein is CASEGQLSYEQYF.

This clonotype was observed at least ten times. The V call is TRBV20-1, the J call TRBJ2-7, with a tentative D call TRBD1 (6 bases). This CDR3 contains 16 residues. V lost 4 bases to trimming and J lost 1 base, with 20 bases between them. Germline CDR1 is DFQATT and CDR2 is SNEGSKA (reference sequence). The CDR3 here is CSAKGRQVALSYEQYF. Written as DNA, the CDR3 is TGCAGTGCTAAAGGAAGACAGGTTGCCCTATCCTACGAGCAGTACTTC.

This clonotype was detected only a few times. This may stem from a read error, because a much larger clone lies one nucleotide away. The gene calls are TRBV7-2 and TRBJ1-2; the match to TRBD1 covers 8 bases. With V trimmed by 7 bases and J by 4 bases, 8 bases remained unmatched. The CDR3 sequence is 14 residues long. The germline V gene has CDR1 SGHTA and CDR2 FQGNSA. This CDR3 is CASTKDRESYGYTF. The CDR3 DNA sequence: TGTGCCAGCACAAAGGACAGGGAGAGCTATGGCTACACCTTC.

This clonotype was counted ten times or more. CDR3 sequence: CASSLLPPGLADYNEQFF. For the CDR3, the DNA is TGTGCCAGCAGTTTACTACCACCGGGGCTAGCGGACTACAATGAGCAGTTCTTC. V is TRBV7-3 and J is TRBJ2-1, with 7 bases matching TRBD2. The junction had 17 bases not matched to a gene; V was cut back by 6 bases and J by 3 bases. CDR1 and CDR2 from the germline V gene are SGHTA and FQGTGA. This CDR3 comprises 18 residues.

This clonotype was counted many times. The CDR3 protein is CSVKDRRTEAFF. DNA for the CDR3: TGCAGCGTCAAGGACAGAAGGACTGAAGCTTTCTTT. The genes are TRBV29-1 and TRBJ1-1; perhaps TRBD1 as D (6 bases). V gave up 6 bases and J gave up 5 bases, with 13 bases separating them. The CDR3 length is 12 residues. CDR1 SQVTM and CDR2 ANQGSEA come from the germline V gene.

Many counts were recorded for this clonotype. The genes are TRBV7-2 and TRBJ2-5, with a possible D match to TRBD2 (6 bases). Germline loops: CDR1 SGHTA, CDR2 FQGNSA. V shed 5 bases and J shed 7 bases, with 20 bases lying between them. The CDR3 consists of 15 residues. The CDR3 sequence: CASSPQTDLGGTQYF. In nucleotides, the CDR3 is TGTGCCAGCAGCCCTCAGACAGACCTCGGGGGGACCCAGTACTTC.

This clonotype occurred a few times. V usage is TRBV4-3 and J usage is TRBJ2-3; TRBD2 aligns across 9 bases. Germline V gives CDR1 LGHNA, CDR2 YSLEER. V lost 0 bases to trimming and J lost 1 base; unmatched junction nucleotides: 5. The CDR3 is 17 residues long. The CDR3 loop is CASSQDLSSGGTDTQYF. The CDR3 DNA reads as TGCGCCAGCAGCCAAGATCTGTCTAGCGGGGGCACAGATACGCAGTATTTT.

J is TRBJ1-2 and V is TRBV6-5; D ambiguous. Trimming cost V 5 bases and J 4 bases, with 11 bases left between them. Germline V gives CDR1 MNHEY, CDR2 SVGAGI. The CDR3 is made up of 13 amino acids. CDR3 sequence reads: CASSRGRPYGYTF. The CDR3 region has the DNA TGTGCCAGCAGTAGAGGACGGCCCTATGGCTACACCTTC.